These T cell receptor beta chains were read from a single sample in a study of cytomegalovirus exposure and HLA in healthy donors. Method: immunoSEQ multiplex PCR; TCRdb's copy keeps in-frame clones and lacks some. The repertoire holds about 70,000 clones, with about nine tenths as singletons. The sequencing sample was made of PBMCs. These receptors were collected from a woman in her thirties in good health and CMV-seronegative. Both conserved end residues are part of each CDR3. Each record gives: V gene, J gene, clone size, D gene, CDR3 DNA, CDR3 protein. D genes are given only for firm matches. For some rows the clone size is stated as once, few or many, or as a class when expanded; others skip it.

V: TRBV5-1
J: TRBJ2-3
size: NA
D: NA
DNA: TGCGCCAGCAGCTTGCCGGCTAGCGAACGCACAGATACGCAGTATTTT
CDR3: CASSLPASERTDTQYF

V: TRBV7-9
J: TRBJ2-7
size: NA
D: TRBD2
DNA: TGTGCCAGCAGCTTAGAGCCTAGCGGGAGGGGATACGAGCAGTACTTC
CDR3: CASSLEPSGRGYEQYF

V: TRBV9
J: TRBJ2-2
size: NA
D: NA
DNA: TGTGCCAGCAGCCCAAACACGGGTGGCACCAGGGAGCTGTTTTTT
CDR3: CASSPNTGGTRELFF

V: TRBV28
J: TRBJ2-3
size: few
D: TRBD2
DNA: TGTGCCAGCAGTCACACCGGGACTAGCCTGACAGATACGCAGTATTTT
CDR3: CASSHTGTSLTDTQYF

V: TRBV29-1
J: TRBJ2-1
size: NA
D: TRBD1
DNA: TGCAGCGTTGAAGGGGACAGGGCCTACAATGAGCAGTTCTTC
CDR3: CSVEGDRAYNEQFF

V: TRBV5-8
J: TRBJ2-5
size: NA
D: TRBD1
DNA: TGTGCCAGCAGCTACCAGGGGGCGGAGGAGACCCAGTACTTC
CDR3: CASSYQGAEETQYF

V: TRBV7-7
J: TRBJ2-2
size: NA
D: NA
DNA: TGTGCTAGCAGCTTATCCAGGACCGGGGAGCTGTTTTTT
CDR3: CASSLSRTGELFF

V: TRBV7-2
J: TRBJ2-7
size: once
D: NA
DNA: TGTGCCAGCAGCTTCCCGGGGTTTAGCTCCTACGAGCAGTACTTC
CDR3: CASSFPGFSSYEQYF

V: TRBV28
J: TRBJ1-2
size: NA
D: NA
DNA: TGTGCCAGCAGGAGGGCAGAGGACTATGGCTACACCTTC
CDR3: CASRRAEDYGYTF

V: TRBV28
J: TRBJ1-2
size: NA
D: NA
DNA: TGTGCCAGCGGAATCGGGTCAGGGGACTATGGCTACACCTTC
CDR3: CASGIGSGDYGYTF

V: TRBV27
J: TRBJ2-7
size: NA
D: TRBD2
DNA: TGTGCCAGCCGTGGGGCTAGCGGGATCTACGAGCAGTACTTC
CDR3: CASRGASGIYEQYF

V: TRBV11-2
J: TRBJ1-2
size: NA
D: TRBD1
DNA: TGTGCCAGCAGCACCAAGACAGGGGGCGAGCGTTATGGCTACACCTTC
CDR3: CASSTKTGGERYGYTF

V: TRBV14
J: TRBJ1-1
size: few
D: TRBD1
DNA: TGTGCCAGCAGCCGATGGACAGGAAACACTGAAGCTTTCTTT
CDR3: CASSRWTGNTEAFF

V: TRBV15
J: TRBJ1-2
size: NA
D: TRBD1
DNA: TGTGCCACCAGCAGACCCCGGACAGGACTCTATGGCTACACCTTC
CDR3: CATSRPRTGLYGYTF

V: TRBV10-3
J: TRBJ2-5
size: NA
D: TRBD2
DNA: TGTGCCATCAGTTCCGGACTAGATGAGGAGACCCAGTACTTC
CDR3: CAISSGLDEETQYF

V: TRBV25-1
J: TRBJ1-4
size: few
D: NA
DNA: TGTGCCAGCAGTGACGCCAGGGGAATTTGGGATGAAAAACTGTTTTTT
CDR3: CASSDARGIWDEKLFF

V: TRBV12-5
J: TRBJ1-1
size: NA
D: NA
DNA: TGTGCTAGTGGTTTGATGCCCTCTAAGGGGACTGAAGCTTTCTTT
CDR3: CASGLMPSKGTEAFF

V: TRBV2
J: TRBJ2-3
size: NA
D: TRBD2
DNA: TGTGCCAGCAGTACACTAGCGGGTGCACGAGATACGCAGTATTTT
CDR3: CASSTLAGARDTQYF

V: TRBV28
J: TRBJ1-3
size: NA
D: NA
DNA: TGTGCCAGCAGTTTTCCATCCGCGGGAAACACCATATATTTT
CDR3: CASSFPSAGNTIYF

V: TRBV16
J: TRBJ2-7
size: NA
D: NA
DNA: TGTGCCAGCAGCCAAACTGCGGGCGAGCAGTACTTC
CDR3: CASSQTAGEQYF

V: TRBV29-1
J: TRBJ2-5
size: NA
D: TRBD2
DNA: TGCAGCGTTGATAACCCCTGGGGTAGCGGGAGAGAGACCCAGTACTTC
CDR3: CSVDNPWGSGRETQYF

V: TRBV9
J: TRBJ1-6
size: NA
D: NA
DNA: TGTGCCAGCAGCGTAGAGTCCACAGTCGGAAATTCACCCCTCCACTTT
CDR3: CASSVESTVGNSPLHF

V: TRBV19
J: TRBJ1-5
size: NA
D: TRBD1
DNA: TGTGCCAGTAGTATAGATCCTGACAGGGCCGCAGTCAATCAGCCCCAGCATTTT
CDR3: CASSIDPDRAAVNQPQHF

V: TRBV5-6
J: TRBJ1-1
size: NA
D: TRBD1
DNA: TGTGCCAGCAGCTTGAATTACGAGACAGGGATCTTCACTGAAGCTTTCTTT
CDR3: CASSLNYETGIFTEAFF

V: TRBV5-1
J: TRBJ2-7
size: NA
D: NA
DNA: TGCGCCAGCAGCCTCCGAGGATGGGGGGTAGTAGCTGGGGAGCAGTACTTC
CDR3: CASSLRGWGVVAGEQYF

V: TRBV6-4
J: TRBJ2-7
size: once
D: TRBD1
DNA: TGTGCCAGCAGTGACTCCCCCGGACAGGGTAATGACGAGCAGTACTTC
CDR3: CASSDSPGQGNDEQYF

V: TRBV11-2
J: TRBJ1-5
size: NA
D: NA
DNA: TGTGCCAGCAGCTTAGATCTAGTTCCCGCAGTATATCAGCCCCAGCATTTT
CDR3: CASSLDLVPAVYQPQHF

V: TRBV19
J: TRBJ2-1
size: NA
D: TRBD2
DNA: TGTGCCAGTAGTACCGGGACTAGCGGGAGGTCCTCCTACAATGAGCAGTTCTTC
CDR3: CASSTGTSGRSSYNEQFF

V: TRBV4-3
J: TRBJ1-3
size: few
D: NA
DNA: TGCGCCAGCAGCCAAGATCGGGGAAACTCTGGAAACACCATATATTTT
CDR3: CASSQDRGNSGNTIYF

V: TRBV11-2
J: TRBJ2-7
size: NA
D: TRBD1
DNA: TGTGCCAGCAGCTCGGGACAGGGGTCCTACGAGCAGTACTTC
CDR3: CASSSGQGSYEQYF

V: TRBV27
J: TRBJ1-5
size: NA
D: TRBD1
DNA: TGTGCCAGCAGTACGTCTTACAGGGGTCGCAATCAGCCCCAGCATTTT
CDR3: CASSTSYRGRNQPQHF

V: TRBV28
J: TRBJ2-4
size: few
D: NA
DNA: TGTGCCAGCAGTACCCGACGGGGCAAAAACATTCAGTACTTC
CDR3: CASSTRRGKNIQYF

V: TRBV27
J: TRBJ2-5
size: NA
D: TRBD1
DNA: TGTGCCAGCAGTCGGGACAGGGGGCGGGAGACCCAGTACTTC
CDR3: CASSRDRGRETQYF

V: TRBV15
J: TRBJ1-5
size: NA
D: TRBD1
DNA: TGTGCCACCAGCGGACAGGGGGCAGGTCAGCCCCAGCATTTT
CDR3: CATSGQGAGQPQHF

V: TRBV7-2
J: TRBJ2-1
size: NA
D: NA
DNA: TGTGCCAGCAGCTTACCGGGAGTTAGTTATGAGCAGTTCTTC
CDR3: CASSLPGVSYEQFF

V: TRBV11-3
J: TRBJ2-3
size: NA
D: TRBD2
DNA: TGTGCCAGCAGTTTGGGACTATCAGATACGCAGTATTTT
CDR3: CASSLGLSDTQYF

V: TRBV10-3
J: TRBJ1-3
size: NA
D: TRBD1
DNA: TGTGCCATCCGGCTACCCTACCAAACAGGGGACGGAAACACCATATATTTT
CDR3: CAIRLPYQTGDGNTIYF

V: TRBV5-6
J: TRBJ1-4
size: NA
D: NA
DNA: TGTGCCAGCAGCTTGGGACCCACCCCGACTAAAAATGAAAAACTGTTTTTT
CDR3: CASSLGPTPTKNEKLFF

V: TRBV30
J: TRBJ2-1
size: NA
D: TRBD2
DNA: TGTGCCTGGTCAAGCGGGAGGGCCTACAATGAGCAGTTCTTC
CDR3: CAWSSGRAYNEQFF

V: TRBV7-9
J: TRBJ1-1
size: NA
D: TRBD1
DNA: TGTGCCAGCAGCCCACAGGGGAGGTCCACTGAAGCTTTCTTT
CDR3: CASSPQGRSTEAFF

V: TRBV11-2
J: TRBJ1-2
size: NA
D: NA
DNA: TGTGCCAGCAGCTTAGTCAGGGGACCTAACTATGGCTACACCTTC
CDR3: CASSLVRGPNYGYTF

V: TRBV2
J: TRBJ1-1
size: NA
D: NA
DNA: TGTGCCAGCAGTGTATCTGGGTCGGGATTCGAAGCTTTCTTT
CDR3: CASSVSGSGFEAFF

V: TRBV4-2
J: TRBJ1-1
size: few
D: NA
DNA: TGTGCCAGCACCCAAAGCAGGGGTATCGGCACTGAAGCTTTCTTT
CDR3: CASTQSRGIGTEAFF

V: TRBV4-2
J: TRBJ2-2
size: NA
D: NA
DNA: TGTGCCAGCAGCCGAGGGACTTTCACCGGGGAGCTGTTTTTT
CDR3: CASSRGTFTGELFF